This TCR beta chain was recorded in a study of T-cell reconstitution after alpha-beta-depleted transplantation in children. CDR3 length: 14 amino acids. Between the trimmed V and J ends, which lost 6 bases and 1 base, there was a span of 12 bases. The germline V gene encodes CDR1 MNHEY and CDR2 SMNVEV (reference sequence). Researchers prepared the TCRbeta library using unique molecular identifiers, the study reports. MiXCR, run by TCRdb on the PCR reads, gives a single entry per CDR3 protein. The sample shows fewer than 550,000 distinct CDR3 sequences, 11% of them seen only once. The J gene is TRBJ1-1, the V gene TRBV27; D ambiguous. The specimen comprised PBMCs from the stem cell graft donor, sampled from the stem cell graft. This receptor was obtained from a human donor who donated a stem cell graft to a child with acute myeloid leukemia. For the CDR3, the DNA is TGTGCCAGCAGCCGGGCGGCAGCGAACACTGAAGCTTTCTTT. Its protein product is CASSRAAANTEAFF.